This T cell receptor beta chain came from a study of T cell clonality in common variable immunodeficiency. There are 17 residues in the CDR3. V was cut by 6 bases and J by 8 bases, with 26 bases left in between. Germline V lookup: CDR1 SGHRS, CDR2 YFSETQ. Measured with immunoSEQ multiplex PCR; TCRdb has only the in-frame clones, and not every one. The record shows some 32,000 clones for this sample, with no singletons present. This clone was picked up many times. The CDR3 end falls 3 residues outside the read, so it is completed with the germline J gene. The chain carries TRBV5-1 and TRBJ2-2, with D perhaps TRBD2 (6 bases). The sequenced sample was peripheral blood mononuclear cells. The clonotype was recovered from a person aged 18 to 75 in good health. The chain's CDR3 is CASNPHSGRMVEGELFF. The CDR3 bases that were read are TGCGCCAGCAATCCTCACTCGGGGAGGATGGTGGAGGGGGAG.